This T cell receptor beta chain was found in a study of T-cell reconstitution after alpha-beta-depleted transplantation in children. General study findings and limits: Fresh T-cell production supplied most of the T-cell counts and diversity seen one year after transplant. Several hundred expanded graft clones reportedly gave rise to the alpha-beta T cells present about two months after transplant. Diversity of TCRbeta at day 60 was high in some patients, arising from surviving recipient T cells and thymic progenitors.

Preparing the TCRbeta library involved the use of unique molecular identifiers. TCRdb fed the PCR reads into MiXCR, producing one record per CDR3 protein. The top ten clones hold about 5% of a sample with 700,000 to 850,000 distinct CDR3 sequences, approximately 15% of them seen once. V gave up 7 bases and J gave up 2 bases; unmatched junction bases: 6. The CDR3 spans 13 residues. Looked up from germline, CDR1 is SQVTM and CDR2 is ANQGSEA. This clonotype was recorded a few times. Its antigen is not known. The sequences come from PBMCs, mostly from graft donor cells, collected 360 days after TCRalphabeta/CD19-depleted stem cell transplant. The rearrangement joins TRBV29-1 to TRBJ2-5, with 8 nucleotides matching TRBD1. The TCR comes from a male patient under 18 who had a stem cell transplant for acute lymphoblastic leukemia, so the T cells may come from the graft donor. This CDR3 reads CSATTGAQETQYF. The DNA of the CDR3 is TGCAGCGCCACGACAGGGGCACAAGAGACCCAGTACTTC.